This is a list of T cell receptor beta chains from one sample in a study of human T cells and chemical hapten exposure. TCRdb processed the RACE reads anew with MiXCR; each CDR3 protein has one entry. Among some 330,000 distinct CDR3 sequences, about 5% were seen once, and the ten largest hold around 8%. The input for sequencing was whole blood, taken in connection with sensitization to the hapten diphenylcyclopropenone (DPC). These receptors were taken from a woman in her late teens or twenties with alopecia areata. Some clones in this sample may be carry-over from other donors' samples. Each CDR3 is given with its conserved first and last residue. Each record gives: V gene, J gene, CDR3 protein.

TRBV4-2,TRBJ1-1,CASSQTTRTALRRQAFF
TRBV7-9,TRBJ1-1,CASSLGKSDREAFF
TRBV7-2,TRBJ1-6,CASSLDTGDPSPLHF
TRBV21-1,TRBJ2-5,CASSKGHRLAGAWVRETQYF
TRBV3-1,TRBJ2-7,CASSQAVPFGEQYF
TRBV27,TRBJ1-5,CASSLWGAGNQPQHF
TRBV5-6,TRBJ2-2,CASSPLGGGNTGELFF
TRBV5-1,TRBJ1-1,CASSFYREGTEAFF
TRBV7-9,TRBJ1-2,CASSPPWTGGYGYTF
TRBV7-2,TRBJ2-3,CASSPLAGASTDTQYF
TRBV6-2/TRBV6-3,TRBJ1-5,CASSRTGVVNQPQHF
TRBV11-2,TRBJ2-1,CASSLWPPGQGMGEQFF
TRBV6-5,TRBJ1-2,CASSYEGNGYTF
TRBV3-1,TRBJ2-7,CASSQTWDFSYEQYF
TRBV4-2,TRBJ2-3,CASSQDRGALSGGSADTQYF
TRBV6-2/TRBV6-3,TRBJ1-6,CASRPVGISPLHF
TRBV20-1,TRBJ1-6,CSARDRGGYDSPLHF
TRBV6-2/TRBV6-3,TRBJ2-3,CASNRRGQGPTRITDTQYF
TRBV5-1,TRBJ2-1,CASSLDLYNEQFF
TRBV6-1,TRBJ1-5,CASRAGQGADQPQHF
TRBV5-5,TRBJ1-2,CASSSLVLRQFYGYTF
TRBV7-9,TRBJ1-2,CASSPVDQGLVYGYTF
TRBV28,TRBJ2-7,CASSSVFWEQYF
TRBV4-3,TRBJ2-2,CASSWGGGWGTGELFF
TRBV6-6,TRBJ2-1,CASSPPVQRMTEQFF
TRBV27,TRBJ2-5,CASSRGGGQETQYF
TRBV4-2,TRBJ1-5,CASSQTVGNQPQHF
TRBV27,TRBJ2-7,CASSLSGGGPTYEQYF
TRBV6-5,TRBJ2-7,CASSYGTGGSYEQYF
TRBV6-1,TRBJ1-2,CASTLARENGYTF
TRBV29-1,TRBJ1-2,CSVEVGVAGYTF
TRBV4-3,TRBJ2-2,CASSQDRNSEENTGELFF
TRBV6-1,TRBJ1-5,CASARSKKFGVRGQPQHF
TRBV29-1,TRBJ2-7,CSVQGGEQYF